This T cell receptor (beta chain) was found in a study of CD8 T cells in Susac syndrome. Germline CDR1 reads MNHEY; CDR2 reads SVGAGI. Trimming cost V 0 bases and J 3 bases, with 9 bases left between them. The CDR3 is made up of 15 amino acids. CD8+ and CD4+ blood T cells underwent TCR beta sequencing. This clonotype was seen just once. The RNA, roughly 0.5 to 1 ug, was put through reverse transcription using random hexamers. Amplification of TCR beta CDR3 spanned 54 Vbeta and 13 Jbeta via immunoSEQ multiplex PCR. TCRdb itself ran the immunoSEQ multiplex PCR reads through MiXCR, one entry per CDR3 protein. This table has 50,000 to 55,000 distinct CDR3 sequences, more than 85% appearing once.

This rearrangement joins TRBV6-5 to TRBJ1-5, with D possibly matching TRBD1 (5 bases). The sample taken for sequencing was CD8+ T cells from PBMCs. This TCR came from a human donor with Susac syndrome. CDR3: CASSYSAGYNQPQHF. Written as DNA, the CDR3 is TGTGCCAGCAGTTACTCGGCAGGGTACAATCAGCCCCAGCATTTT.